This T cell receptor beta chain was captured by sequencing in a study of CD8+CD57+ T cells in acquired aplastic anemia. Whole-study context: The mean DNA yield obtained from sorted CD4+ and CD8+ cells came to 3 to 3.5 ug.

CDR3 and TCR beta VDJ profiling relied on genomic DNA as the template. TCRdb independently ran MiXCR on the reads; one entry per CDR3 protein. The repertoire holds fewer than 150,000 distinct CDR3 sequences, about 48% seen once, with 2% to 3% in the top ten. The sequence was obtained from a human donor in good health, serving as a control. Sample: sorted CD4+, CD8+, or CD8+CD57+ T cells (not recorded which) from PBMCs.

CDR3 DNA sequence: TGTGCCAGCACCGACGGACAGAAACAAGAGACCCAGTACTTC. This gives the protein CASTDGQKQETQYF. The gene calls are TRBV2 and TRBJ2-5; TRBD1 is a possible D gene (6 bases). This CDR3 is 14 amino acids long. V was shortened by 7 bases and J by 2 bases, with 14 bases between the two germline ends. Germline CDR1 reads SNHLY; CDR2 reads FYNNEI.